This section outlines one TCR beta chain sequence together with its context. Its antigen is unidentified. Investigators isolated RNA and reverse transcribed it into cDNA to act as the sequencing template. Repertoires were generated with immunoSEQ multiplex PCR, while TCRdb's copy carries only in-frame clones and drops some. The repertoire holds more than 150,000 clones, with 45% to 60% as singletons. Treatment given: oral pan-JAK inhibitor, 5-10 mg twice daily. CDR1 is LGHNA, CDR2 YSLEER, per germline. V lost 0 bases and J 0 bases, leaving 12 bases between the germline ends. CDR3 length: 17 amino acids. The entry originates in a study of CD8+ T cells in alopecia areata. Study-wide points: Greater clonality was observed in lesional scalp samples, especially alopecia totalis/universalis, versus normal scalp.

The TCR originated in a human donor with alopecia areata. The sequenced sample was CD8+ T cells sorted from blood, obtained at approximately week 52, from a patient treated with tofacitinib. The chain recombines TRBV4-3 with TRBJ2-1, with D possibly being TRBD1 (6 bases). The CDR3 loop reads CASSQDRDMSSYNEQFF. For the CDR3, the DNA is TGCGCCAGCAGCCAAGATCGGGACATGAGCTCCTACAATGAGCAGTTCTTC.